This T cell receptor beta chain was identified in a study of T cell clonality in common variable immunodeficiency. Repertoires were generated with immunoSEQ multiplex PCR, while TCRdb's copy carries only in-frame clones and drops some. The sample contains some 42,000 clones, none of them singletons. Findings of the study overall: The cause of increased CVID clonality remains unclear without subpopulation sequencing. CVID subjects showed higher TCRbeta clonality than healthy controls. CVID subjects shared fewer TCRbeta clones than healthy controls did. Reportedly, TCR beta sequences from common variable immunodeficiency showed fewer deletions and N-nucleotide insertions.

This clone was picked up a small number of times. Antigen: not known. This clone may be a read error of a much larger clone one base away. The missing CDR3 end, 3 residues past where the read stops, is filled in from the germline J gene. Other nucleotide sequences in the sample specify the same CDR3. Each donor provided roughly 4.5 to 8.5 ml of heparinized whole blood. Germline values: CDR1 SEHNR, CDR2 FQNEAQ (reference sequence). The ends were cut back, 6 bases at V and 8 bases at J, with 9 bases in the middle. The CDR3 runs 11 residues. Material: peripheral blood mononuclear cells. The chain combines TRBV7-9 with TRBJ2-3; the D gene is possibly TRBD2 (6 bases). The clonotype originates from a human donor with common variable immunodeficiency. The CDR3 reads CASSTEGTQYF. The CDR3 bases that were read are TGTGCCAGCAGTACGGAGGGTACG.